These T cell receptor beta chains were read from a single sample in a study of shared clonotypes between healthy human individuals. Using immunoSEQ multiplex PCR, the repertoire was profiled, and TCRdb retains in-frame clones only, with some absent. The table lists about 680,000 clones, 72% of them singletons. The sequenced sample was memory CD4+ T cells sorted from blood. Receptors originate from a woman under 40 in good health. Each CDR3 is given with its conserved first and last residue. Clone size is given for some rows only: seen once, a few or many times, or a class if the clone is expanded.

v_call	j_call	clone_size	cdr3_aa
TRBV6-1	TRBJ1-4	-	CASSDSWSNEKLFF
TRBV7-9	TRBJ2-5	-	CASGVILEETQYF
TRBV18	TRBJ1-2	-	CASSPSQGRANYGYTF
TRBV28	TRBJ1-4	-	CASSPLSSWSSPREKLFF
TRBV2	TRBJ1-1	-	CASSGGGTEAFF
TRBV7-2	TRBJ2-7	-	CASSQASRQASYEQYF
TRBV5-6	TRBJ2-2	many	CASSLFSVRNTGELFF
TRBV4-1	TRBJ1-2	-	CASSQGIGVRGYTF
TRBV28	TRBJ2-3	-	CASSLGGKAGRDTQYF
TRBV4-1	TRBJ1-2	few	CASSQASATGYGYTF
TRBV7-9	TRBJ1-5	-	CASSPAGGGNQPQHF
TRBV7-9	TRBJ2-3	-	CASSLVAVNTDTQYF
TRBV11-2	TRBJ2-7	-	CASSRDGYEQYF
TRBV19	TRBJ2-2	-	CASSIRGVTGELFF
TRBV6-5	TRBJ2-1	-	CASRTGGNEQFF
TRBV4-1	TRBJ1-5	-	CASSQADRGPASNQPQHF
TRBV5-1	TRBJ1-1	-	CASRVGGLNTEAFF
TRBV28	TRBJ2-1	-	CASTGTSGREGEQFF
TRBV6-5	TRBJ2-7	-	CASSYSQGHEQYF
TRBV29-1	TRBJ2-1	-	CSAPRGGNEQFF
TRBV7-9	TRBJ1-3	many	CASSPRSLPSGNTIYF
TRBV7-2	TRBJ1-3	-	CASSLRSGDGNTIYF
TRBV19	TRBJ1-5	-	CASSIPNQPQHF
TRBV4-2	TRBJ1-1	-	CASSTRPENTEAFF
TRBV7-6	TRBJ2-2	-	CASSPMGQGIGELFF
TRBV11-3	TRBJ2-1	-	CASSPREGSGNEQFF
TRBV28	TRBJ2-3	once	CASRTSTDTQYF
TRBV18	TRBJ2-2	few	CASSPGQNTGELFF
TRBV6-4	TRBJ1-5	-	CASSDPGTGINQPQHF
TRBV28	TRBJ2-7	-	CASSTRVGSYYEQYF
TRBV5-6	TRBJ1-1	-	CASGDGKAFF
TRBV19	TRBJ1-2	-	CASSILGRGYTF
TRBV4-2	TRBJ2-3	-	CASSPQAGDTDTQYF
TRBV10-3	TRBJ2-3	-	CAISSKRDLSTDTQYF
TRBV7-3	TRBJ2-1	-	CASSSYASSLGNEQFF